This T cell receptor beta chain was sequenced for a study of shared clonotypes between healthy human individuals. Study information: CD4 naive and memory got three plates each, CD8 naive two, CD8 memory one.

Tens of thousands of T cell genomes, or about 0.2 ug DNA, went into the sorted-subset replicate PCRs. The protocol was immunoSEQ multiplex PCR, while the TCRdb copy is restricted to in-frame clones and leaves out a portion. The sample has around 1,000,000 clones, approximately 80% seen once; the top ten hold roughly 0.83%. This CDR3 region has 16 residues. Deletions cut 1 base from V and 4 bases from J, with 16 bases between. Germline V gives CDR1 LGHNA, CDR2 YNFKEQ. General study points: Clonotypes that were shared across several donors made up roughly 5.2% of naive CD4 clonotypes. Blood alone was sampled, and tissue repertoires likely differ.

There are a few counts of this clone. Its antigen is not known. The source of this sequence is a man younger than 35 in good health. Some clones in this sample may be carry-over from other donors' samples. The sequenced material came from memory CD4+ T cells from PBMCs. Subset of the sample: CD45RA-negative fraction. The gene calls are TRBV4-2 and TRBJ1-2; D is perhaps TRBD1 (5 bases). Written as DNA, the CDR3 is TGTGCCAGCAGCCAAGTTGGGGACTCCGGAGTCTATGGCTACACCTTC. It translates to CASSQVGDSGVYGYTF.